Below, 13 T cell receptor beta chains from the same sample are listed, as sequenced in a study of cytomegalovirus exposure and HLA in healthy donors. The PCR employed 60 Vbeta primers together with 13 Jbeta primers. This table comes from immunoSEQ multiplex PCR, and its TCRdb copy is limited to in-frame clones, with some not included. The table shows about 120,000 clones, with roughly 65% occurring only once. The sequenced sample was PBMCs. The origin of the receptors is a man aged 40-49 years in good health and CMV-seropositive.

The chain couples TRBV5-1 to TRBJ2-7, with 11 bases identical to TRBD2. CDR1 is SGHRS and CDR2 is YFSETQ in the germline V gene. The CDR3 spans 17 residues. V lost 7 bases and J lost 2; bases outside the gene matches: 14. The CDR3 nucleotides are TGCGCCAGCTGTCCTGGGCTAGCGGGAGGAACCACCTACGAGCAGTACTTC. It yields the protein CASCPGLAGGTTYEQYF.

The gene calls are TRBV28 and TRBJ1-2, with D perhaps TRBD1 (6 bases). CDR3 length: 13 residues. The germline gives CDR1 MDHEN, CDR2 SYDVKM. With 5 bases removed from V and 5 bases from J, the gap between germline ends came to 12 bases. CDR3 sequence: CASSLTGLYGYTF. CDR3 coding DNA: TGTGCCAGCAGTCTTACAGGGTTATATGGCTACACCTTC.

CDR3 DNA: TGTGCCAGCAGCCCCGCGGCCAATGAGCAGTTCTTC. Encoded protein: CASSPAANEQFF. The V call is TRBV6-5, the J call TRBJ2-1; D is unclear. This CDR3 has 12 amino acids. CDR1 is MNHEY, CDR2 SVGAGI, per germline. The V gene lost 6 bases and the J gene lost 6 bases, with 9 bases spanning the gap.

The genes are TRBV27 and TRBJ1-5, with 8 bases fitting TRBD1. CDR1 and CDR2 from the germline V gene are MNHEY and SMNVEV (reference sequence). V dropped 3 bases and J dropped 5; count of bases not matched to a gene: 6. This CDR3 spans 15 amino acids. CDR3 sequence reads: CASSFGQGPDQPQHF. CDR3 nucleotide sequence: TGTGCCAGCAGTTTCGGACAGGGCCCGGATCAGCCCCAGCATTTT.

J is TRBJ1-4 and V is TRBV2; 9 bases agree with TRBD1. CDR1 is SNHLY and CDR2 is FYNNEI in the germline V gene. With V trimmed by 2 bases and J by 4 bases, 11 bases remained unmatched. The CDR3 runs to 18 residues. CDR3 sequence (DNA): TGTGCCAGCAGTGAATACCGGACAGGGGTTTTTAGTAATGAAAAACTGTTTTTT. Its translation is CASSEYRTGVFSNEKLFF.

The V and J genes are TRBV11-1 and TRBJ2-1, with 8 nucleotides matching TRBD2. Trimming took 1 base from V and 2 from J; bases not matched to a gene: 7. The CDR3 contains 17 residues. The V gene's germline CDR1 is SGHAT and CDR2 FQDESV (reference sequence). The DNA for the CDR3 is TGTGCCAGCAGCTTAGGGGTACTAGCGGCGCCCTACAATGAGCAGTTCTTC. Translated, it gives CASSLGVLAAPYNEQFF.

The gene calls are TRBV4-2 and TRBJ2-3; D remains unclear. V dropped 1 base and J dropped 4 bases, with 9 bases sitting between them. The CDR3 loop spans 14 amino acids. Germline V gene sequence: CDR1 LGHNA, CDR2 YNFKEQ. The chain's CDR3 is CASSQVPPADTQYF. The CDR3 coding sequence is TGTGCCAGCAGCCAAGTCCCCCCCGCAGATACGCAGTATTTT.

The rearrangement links TRBV30 to TRBJ1-1, with 7 bases lining up with TRBD1. Germline V gene data show CDR1 as GTSNPN and CDR2 as SVGIG (reference sequence). V was clipped by 4 bases and J by 5 bases; unmatched bases: 13. The CDR3 is made up of 15 amino acids. CDR3 residues: CAWKEQGRRRTEAFF. Written as DNA, the CDR3 is TGTGCCTGGAAAGAACAGGGGCGCCGGAGGACTGAAGCTTTCTTT.

This sequence joins TRBV28 and TRBJ2-7; TRBD1 matches 7 bases. Losses at the gene ends were 2 bases for V and 5 bases for J; bases not matched to a gene: 9. The CDR3 is 15 residues long. Germline lookup yields CDR1 MDHEN and CDR2 SYDVKM. The CDR3 protein is CASSLGTAFFNEQYF. Here the CDR3 DNA reads TGTGCCAGCAGTTTAGGGACAGCTTTTTTCAACGAGCAGTACTTC.

The V call is TRBV7-9, the J call TRBJ2-7; TRBD1 matches at 9 bases. Germline loops: CDR1 SEHNR, CDR2 FQNEAQ (reference sequence). The V segment lost 5 bases and the J segment 3 bases; nucleotides outside the gene matches: 8. This CDR3 is 15 amino acids long. This CDR3 reads CASSPRTGVLYEQYF. The CDR3 bases are TGTGCCAGCAGCCCTCGGACAGGGGTGCTCTACGAGCAGTACTTC. Looking up the rest from reference TRBV7-9 and TRBJ2-7 gives the full variable domain: DTGVSQNPRHKITKRGQNVTFRCDPISEHNRLYWYRQTLGQGPEFLTYFQNEAQLEKSRLLSDRFSAERPKGSFSTLEIQRTEQGDSAMYLCASSPRTGVLYEQYFGPGTRLTVT.

The V call is TRBV29-1, the J call TRBJ2-5, with 8 positions matching TRBD1. Germline CDR1 and CDR2: SQVTM and ANQGSEA. The V and J ends lost 4 bases and 5 bases, in that order; junction bases with no gene match: 12. This CDR3 is built from 15 residues. CDR3 coding DNA: TGCAGCGTTGTTACAGGACAGGGTACCTTCGAGACCCAGTACTTC. It yields the protein CSVVTGQGTFETQYF.

The CDR3 nucleotides are TGCGCCAGCAGCGTGGGGTGGGACAGTTCCTATGGCTACACCTTC. As protein: CASSVGWDSSYGYTF. The V call is TRBV5-1, the J call TRBJ1-2; 7 nucleotides line up with TRBD1. The V gene end was trimmed by 4 bases and the J gene end by 4 bases; junction bases not matched to a gene: 10. Germline V CDR1 and CDR2: SGHRS, YFSETQ. The length of the CDR3 is 15 residues. The full variable domain, its missing parts supplied by reference TRBV5-1 and TRBJ1-2, is KAGVTQTPRYLIKTRGQQVTLSCSPISGHRSVSWYQQTPGQGLQFLFEYFSETQRNKGNFPGRFSGRQFSNSRSEMNVSTLELGDSALYLCASSVGWDSSYGYTFGSGTRLTVV.

A remark on this clone: A clone one base away is much larger, so this may be a read error. This CDR3 is also generated by other DNA sequences in the sample. The chain carries TRBV6-5 and TRBJ1-1, with no clear D. This CDR3 has 14 amino acids. Germline CDR1 reads MNHEY; CDR2 reads SVGAGI. The CDR3 loop is CASRPLPTLTEAFF. CDR3 sequence (DNA): TGTGCTAGCAGGCCTCTCCCGACACTTACTGAAGCTTTCTTT.